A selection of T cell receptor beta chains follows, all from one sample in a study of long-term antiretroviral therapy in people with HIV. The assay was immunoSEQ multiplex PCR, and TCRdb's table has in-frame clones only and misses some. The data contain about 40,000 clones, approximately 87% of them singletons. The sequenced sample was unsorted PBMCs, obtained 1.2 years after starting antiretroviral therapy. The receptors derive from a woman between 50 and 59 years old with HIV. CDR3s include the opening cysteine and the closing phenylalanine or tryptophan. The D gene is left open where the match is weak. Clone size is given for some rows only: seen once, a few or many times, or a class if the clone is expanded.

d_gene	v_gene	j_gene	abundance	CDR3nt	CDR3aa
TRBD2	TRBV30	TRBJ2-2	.	TGTGCCTGGAGGACGGGAGCGGGGGCCGGGGAGCTGTTTTTT	CAWRTGAGAGELFF
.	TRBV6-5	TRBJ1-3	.	TGTGCCAGCAGGGACAGTACTGGAAACACCATATATTTT	CASRDSTGNTIYF
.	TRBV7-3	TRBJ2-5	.	TGTGCCAGCAGCTTAGCCTGGGACCTCAGGGGGACCCAGTACTTC	CASSLAWDLRGTQYF
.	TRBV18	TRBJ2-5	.	TGTGCCAGCTCACCCTTGGCCCAGCGACTAAAAGAGACCCAGTACTTC	CASSPLAQRLKETQYF
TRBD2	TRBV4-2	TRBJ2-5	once	TGTGCCAGCAGCCAAGATCCGACTAGCGGGGGGCAAGAGACCCAGTACTTC	CASSQDPTSGGQETQYF
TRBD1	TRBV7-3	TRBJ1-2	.	TGTGCCAGCAGCCCACCACAGGGGGCTTGGGATGGCTACACCTTC	CASSPPQGAWDGYTF
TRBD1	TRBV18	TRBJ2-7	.	TGTGCCAGCTCACAAGGGACAGGGGGTATAGAGCAGTACTTC	CASSQGTGGIEQYF
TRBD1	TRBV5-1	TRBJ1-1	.	TGCGCCAGCAGCTTGCAGGGGGGGAACCTGAACACTGAAGCTTTCTTT	CASSLQGGNLNTEAFF
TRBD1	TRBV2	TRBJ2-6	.	TGTGCCAGCCCTGGACAGGCGATCTCTGGGGCCAACGTCCTGACTTTC	CASPGQAISGANVLTF
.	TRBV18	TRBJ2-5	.	TGTGCCAGCTCACCATCCCCATACCGGGACAAAGAGACCCAGTACTTC	CASSPSPYRDKETQYF
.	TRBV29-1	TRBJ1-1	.	TGCAGCGGGCAGGGGTTCGGCACTGAAGCTTTCTTT	CSGQGFGTEAFF
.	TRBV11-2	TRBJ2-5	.	TGTGCCAGCAGCTCCCCCCTACAAGAGACCCAGTACTTC	CASSSPLQETQYF
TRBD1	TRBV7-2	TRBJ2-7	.	TGTGCCAGCAGCTTAGCGCGCAGGGGGCAGCCCTCTTACGAGCAGTACTTC	CASSLARRGQPSYEQYF
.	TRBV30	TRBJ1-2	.	TGTGCCTGGAGTGAAATCGGCAGTTATGGCTACACCTTC	CAWSEIGSYGYTF
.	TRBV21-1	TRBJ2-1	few	TGTGCCAGCAGCACCGGGGGGGCATACAATGAGCAGTTCTTC	CASSTGGAYNEQFF
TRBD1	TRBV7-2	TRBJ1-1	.	TGTGCCAGCAGACGACAGGGCGGCACTGAAGCTTTCTTT	CASRRQGGTEAFF
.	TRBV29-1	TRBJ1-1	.	TGCAGCGCCCACCAGGGGAGGTCTGAAGCTTTCTTT	CSAHQGRSEAFF
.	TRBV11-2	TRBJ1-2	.	TGTGCCAGCAGCTTAGATCGGGCAGGGGGCTACACCTTC	CASSLDRAGGYTF
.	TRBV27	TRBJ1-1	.	TGTGCCAGCAGTTCTCAAGCGGTCATGAACACTGAAGCTTTCTTT	CASSSQAVMNTEAFF
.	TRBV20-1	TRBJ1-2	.	TGCAGTGGACAGCTTAACTATGGCTACACCTTC	CSGQLNYGYTF
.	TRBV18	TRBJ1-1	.	TGTGCCAGCTCACCACGGGGAGAGGGCACTGAAGCTTTCTTT	CASSPRGEGTEAFF
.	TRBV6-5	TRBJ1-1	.	TGTGCCAGCAGTTACCGGACCCCCAACACTGAAGCTTTCTTT	CASSYRTPNTEAFF
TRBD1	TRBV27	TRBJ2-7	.	TGTGCCAGCAGTTTCCGACAGGGGCTGGGCGAGCAGTACTTC	CASSFRQGLGEQYF
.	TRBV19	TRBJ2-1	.	TGTGCCAGTAGTTCTTCAGGGGGGCCTCTCCCCTACAATGAGCAGTTCTTC	CASSSSGGPLPYNEQFF
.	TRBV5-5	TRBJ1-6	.	TGTGCCAGCAGCTCCCGGGACACTAAAAAAAGCTCCTATAATTCACCCCTCCACTTT	CASSSRDTKKSSYNSPLHF
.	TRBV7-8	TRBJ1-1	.	TGTGCCAGCAGCTTATCACAGGGCTTCACTGAAGCTTTCTTT	CASSLSQGFTEAFF
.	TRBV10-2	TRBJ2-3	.	TGCGCCAGCAGTGAGTTATGGGAAAGCACAGATACGCAGTATTTT	CASSELWESTDTQYF
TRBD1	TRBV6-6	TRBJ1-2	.	TGTGCCAGCAGTTACAACAGGGGGGACTATGGCTACACCTTC	CASSYNRGDYGYTF
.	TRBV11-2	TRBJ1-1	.	TGTGCCAGCAGCCGCAAGGGGGACACTGAAGCTTTCTTT	CASSRKGDTEAFF
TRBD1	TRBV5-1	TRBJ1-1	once	TGCGCCAGCAGCTCTACAACCAGGGGGATGAACACTGAAGCTTTCTTT	CASSSTTRGMNTEAFF
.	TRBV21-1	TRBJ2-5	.	TGTGCCAGCACTGGTTTTTGGCGAGAGACCCAGTACTTC	CASTGFWRETQYF
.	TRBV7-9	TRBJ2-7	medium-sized	TGTGCCAGCAGCCCCCGCTGGGGGCCTTTGGAGCAGTACTTC	CASSPRWGPLEQYF
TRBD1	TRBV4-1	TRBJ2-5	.	TGCGCCAGCAGCCAGGGTGACAGGGATCGGGAGACCCAGTACTTC	CASSQGDRDRETQYF
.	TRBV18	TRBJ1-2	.	TGTGCCAGCTCAGTGGGACCGACCAATGGCTACACCTTC	CASSVGPTNGYTF
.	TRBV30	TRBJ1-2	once	TGTGCCTCACGGACGGCTTATGGCTACACCTTC	CASRTAYGYTF
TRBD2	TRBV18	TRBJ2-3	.	TGTGCCAGCTCACCACAGCGTCCCGGGGGGGCGCCAGATACGCAGTATTTT	CASSPQRPGGAPDTQYF
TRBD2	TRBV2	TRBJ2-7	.	TGTGCCAGCAGTCCCGGTAGCGGGGGGTACCCCTACGAGCAGTACTTC	CASSPGSGGYPYEQYF
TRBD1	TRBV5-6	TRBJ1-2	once	TGTGCCAGCAGCTTGGGACAGGGTAACTATGGCTACACCTTC	CASSLGQGNYGYTF
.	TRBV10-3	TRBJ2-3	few	TGTGCCATCAGTGAGGACAGCAGGACGCAGTATTTT	CAISEDSRTQYF
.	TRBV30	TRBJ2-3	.	TGTGCCTGGAGTGTAGGGGCGGATACGCAGTATTTT	CAWSVGADTQYF
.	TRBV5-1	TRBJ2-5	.	TGCGCCAGCAGCTCTCAGGGGATCCAAGAGACCCAGTACTTC	CASSSQGIQETQYF
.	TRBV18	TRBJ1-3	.	TGTGCCAGCTCACCAGGGGCGGAGGCTGGAAACACCATATATTTT	CASSPGAEAGNTIYF
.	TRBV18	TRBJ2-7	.	TGTGCCAGCTCAGCTCTTGGGGACGAGCAGTACTTC	CASSALGDEQYF
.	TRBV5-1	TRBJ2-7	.	TGCGCCAGCAGCTTGGGAGGGGTGAGCTCCTACGAGCAGTACTTC	CASSLGGVSSYEQYF
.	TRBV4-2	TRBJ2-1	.	TGTGCCAGCAGCCAAGAAAATATTCAGCACAATGAGCAGTTCTTC	CASSQENIQHNEQFF
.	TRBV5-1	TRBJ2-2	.	TGCGCCAGCAGCACGGACATGAACACCGGGGAGCTGTTTTTT	CASSTDMNTGELFF
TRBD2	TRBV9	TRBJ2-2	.	TGTGCCAGCAGAGGAACTAGCGGGGGTACCGGGGAGCTGTTTTTT	CASRGTSGGTGELFF
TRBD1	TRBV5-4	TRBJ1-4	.	TGTGCCAGCAGCCGCACCGGGACAGGGACTGAAAAACTGTTTTTT	CASSRTGTGTEKLFF
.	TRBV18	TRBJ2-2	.	TGTGCCAGCTCAGAGGACAGATACACCGGGGAGCTGTTTTTT	CASSEDRYTGELFF
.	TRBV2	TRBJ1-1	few	TGTGCCAGCATCCCTGACACTAACACTGAAGCTTTCTTT	CASIPDTNTEAFF
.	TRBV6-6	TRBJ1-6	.	TGTGCCAGCAGTGACCAACAGGTTCAGAATTCACCCCTCCACTTT	CASSDQQVQNSPLHF
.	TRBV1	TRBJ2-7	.	TGCACCAGCAGCCAAGATAGGCCCAGGGGATGGAGCTCCTACGAGCAGTACTTC	CTSSQDRPRGWSSYEQYF